These T cell receptor beta chains were read from a single sample in a study of beta chain features in type 1 diabetes. Sequencing was performed with immunoSEQ multiplex PCR; in TCRdb, only in-frame clones are kept and a portion is missing. The sample holds about 660,000 clones; over 12% are singletons and the top ten take roughly 0.04%. Sample: naive CD4+ T cells from blood. These receptors came from a young man with type 1 diabetes. CDR3s include the opening cysteine and the closing phenylalanine or tryptophan. The D gene is left open where the match is weak. Clone size is shown for a subset of rows, as once, few, many or a class of expanded clone.

size	V	J	D	DNA	CDR3
few	TRBV28	TRBJ2-1	-	TGTGCCAGCAGTTTCTTGGGCAATGAGCAGTTCTTC	CASSFLGNEQFF
few	TRBV20-1	TRBJ1-6	-	TGCAGTGCTAGACCGGACCCGATACTCCACTTT	CSARPDPILHF
few	TRBV7-2	TRBJ2-1	-	TGTGCCAGCAGCTTAGAGGGTAGGGTGGCTCTTTATGAGCAGTTCTTC	CASSLEGRVALYEQFF
few	TRBV7-2	TRBJ2-7	-	TGTGCCAGCAGCTCCCCTGGACAGGGAGGGTCCTACGAGCAGTACTTC	CASSSPGQGGSYEQYF
-	TRBV6-5	TRBJ1-1	-	TGTGCCAGCAGTCGCTACTCAGGCATGAACACTGAAGCTTTCTTT	CASSRYSGMNTEAFF
few	TRBV5-1	TRBJ2-5	-	TGCGCCAGCAGCCCGGGGGCAGGCGGAGAAGAGACCCAGTACTTC	CASSPGAGGEETQYF
few	TRBV5-1	TRBJ1-2	-	TGCGCCAGCAGCTTGTCCACATATGGCTACACCTTC	CASSLSTYGYTF
-	TRBV30	TRBJ1-6	-	TGTGCCTGGAGTAGAGAGGTAGGCTCACCCCTCCACTTT	CAWSREVGSPLHF
few	TRBV9	TRBJ1-2	TRBD1	TGTGCCAGCACCACTATCCCCGGGACAGGGGAAAATGGCTACACCTTC	CASTTIPGTGENGYTF
-	TRBV6-1	TRBJ2-7	-	TGTGCCAGCAGTGAACACTCCTACGAGCAGTACTTC	CASSEHSYEQYF
few	TRBV7-2	TRBJ2-4	TRBD1	TGTGCCAGCAGTAGGGGGCCTGGGAACATTCAGTACTTC	CASSRGPGNIQYF
-	TRBV20-1	TRBJ2-5	-	TGCAGTGCTGCAGGGTTGGAGACCCAGTACTTC	CSAAGLETQYF
-	TRBV7-9	TRBJ1-6	-	TGTGCCAGCAATCTTAACAACTCACCCCTCCACTTT	CASNLNNSPLHF
few	TRBV5-1	TRBJ1-2	-	TGCGCCAGCAACACAGGGAGGACCTATGGCTACACCTTC	CASNTGRTYGYTF
-	TRBV30	TRBJ2-1	TRBD1	TGTGCCTGGAGTACGGCCGGGACAGGGTTTGAGCAGTTCTTC	CAWSTAGTGFEQFF
once	TRBV2	TRBJ2-7	-	TGTGCCAGCGGAGACACAGCCTACGAGCAGTACTTC	CASGDTAYEQYF
-	TRBV6-5	TRBJ2-7	TRBD1	TGTGCCAGCAGTACTGTATCGGACAGGGCAACAAACTTC	CASSTVSDRATNF
-	TRBV18	TRBJ1-3	-	TGTGCCAGCAACCCTGGAGCTTCTGGAAACACCATATATTTT	CASNPGASGNTIYF
-	TRBV29-1	TRBJ2-1	-	TGCAGCCTGGTCGAGCCCTTATCGAATGAGCAGTTCTTC	CSLVEPLSNEQFF
few	TRBV4-3	TRBJ1-2	-	TGCGCCAGCAGCCAAGACCCAAGGTTTGCCGATGGCTACACCTTC	CASSQDPRFADGYTF
few	TRBV4-2	TRBJ2-7	TRBD1	TGTGCCAGCAGCCAGTTTTGGGACAGGGGCTTGGGGGAGCAGTACTTC	CASSQFWDRGLGEQYF
few	TRBV6-5	TRBJ1-1	TRBD1	TGTGCCAGCAGATGGACAGGGGGCACTGAAGCTTTCTTT	CASRWTGGTEAFF
-	TRBV30	TRBJ2-7	TRBD1	TGTGCCTGGAGTTCCGGGACAGTTTCCTACGAGCAGTACTTC	CAWSSGTVSYEQYF
-	TRBV5-1	TRBJ2-3	TRBD1	TGCGCCAGCAGCGACGACAGGGGCGGCGCAGATACGCAGTATTTT	CASSDDRGGADTQYF
-	TRBV9	TRBJ2-3	TRBD1	TGTGCCAGCAGCTCCACGACAGGGAATACGCAGTATTTT	CASSSTTGNTQYF
few	TRBV18	TRBJ1-2	-	TGTGCCAGCTCACCGACTGAGAACTATGGCTACACCTTC	CASSPTENYGYTF
-	TRBV14	TRBJ1-1	-	TGTGCCAGCAGCCAGATGGGCACTGAAGCTTTCTTT	CASSQMGTEAFF
few	TRBV2	TRBJ2-3	-	TGTGCCAGCGGTAAGACAGATACGCAGTATTTT	CASGKTDTQYF
-	TRBV30	TRBJ2-7	-	TGTGCCTGGAGTGTACTAAGCTACGAGCAGTACTTC	CAWSVLSYEQYF
-	TRBV5-1	TRBJ2-1	TRBD2	TGCGCCAGCAGCTACCTAGCAGCGGGAGGGCCTAGAAACGAGCAGTTCTTC	CASSYLAAGGPRNEQFF
-	TRBV7-2	TRBJ2-5	-	TGTGCCAGCAGCCGAGCCCCAGAGACCCAGTACTTC	CASSRAPETQYF
few	TRBV19	TRBJ2-1	TRBD1	TGTGCCAGTAGTATGATAGTAGCACAGGGGTTCAATGAGCAGTTCTTC	CASSMIVAQGFNEQFF
-	TRBV7-2	TRBJ1-4	-	TGTGCCAGCAGCTTACAAAGGGGTAATGAAAAACTGTTTTTT	CASSLQRGNEKLFF
-	TRBV28	TRBJ2-3	-	TGTGCCAGCAGTTCCTGGAAAGATACGCAGTATTTT	CASSSWKDTQYF
-	TRBV7-2	TRBJ2-7	-	TGTGCCAGCAGCTTACCAGGGGGGCCCTACGAGCAGTACTTC	CASSLPGGPYEQYF
-	TRBV7-9	TRBJ2-1	-	TGTGCCAGCAGCCCCCCCGGTTCTAGGAATGAGCAGTTCTTC	CASSPPGSRNEQFF
few	TRBV30	TRBJ1-1	-	TGTGCCTGGAGTCGCCAGGCAAACACTGAAGCTTTCTTT	CAWSRQANTEAFF
-	TRBV18	TRBJ2-7	TRBD2	TGTGCCAGCTCACCCCTGGGAGGGAACGAGCAGTACTTC	CASSPLGGNEQYF
few	TRBV5-1	TRBJ2-7	-	TGCGCCAGCAGCTTGGGTGAGAACGAGCAGTACTTC	CASSLGENEQYF
-	TRBV29-1	TRBJ2-7	-	TGCAGCGTTGCGGCAAGCTCCTACGAGCAGTACTTC	CSVAASSYEQYF
few	TRBV27	TRBJ1-2	TRBD1	TGTGCCAGCAGTTTATCGATTGGGACAGGGCATCTTAAGGATGGCTACACCTTC	CASSLSIGTGHLKDGYTF
few	TRBV29-1	TRBJ1-1	-	TGCAGCGCCCGAACGGATGACGGGGTGAACACTGAAGCTTTCTTT	CSARTDDGVNTEAFF
-	TRBV27	TRBJ2-2	TRBD2	TGTGCCAGCAGTTCGGGACTAGCGGGAAACACCGGGGAGCTGTTTTTT	CASSSGLAGNTGELFF
-	TRBV29-1	TRBJ2-3	-	TGCAGCGTTAAAGGGTTCAGCCTGAAAGACACAGATACGCAGTATTTT	CSVKGFSLKDTDTQYF
-	TRBV7-8	TRBJ1-4	-	TGTGCCAGCAGCGCGGATGTGACTAATGAAAAACTGTTTTTT	CASSADVTNEKLFF
few	TRBV5-6	TRBJ2-1	-	TGTGCCAGCAGCCGGACGGCTAGGACCCACAATGAGCAGTTCTTC	CASSRTARTHNEQFF
-	TRBV27	TRBJ2-1	-	TGTGCCAGCAGTATGAACAATGAGCAGTTCTTC	CASSMNNEQFF
few	TRBV7-2	TRBJ1-1	TRBD1	TGTGCCAGCAGCTTACGCAGGGACAGAGCTTTCTTT	CASSLRRDRAFF
-	TRBV7-9	TRBJ1-1	TRBD1	TGTGCCAGCAGCTCCCGGACAGGTGAGACTGAAGCTTTCTTT	CASSSRTGETEAFF
few	TRBV30	TRBJ1-5	-	TGTGCCTGGAGTGTACTCGGGCAAAGCAATCAGCCCCAGCATTTT	CAWSVLGQSNQPQHF
-	TRBV18	TRBJ2-7	-	TGTGCCAGCTCACGGGCCAGCTTCTCCTACGAGCAGTACTTC	CASSRASFSYEQYF
-	TRBV19	TRBJ2-7	TRBD1	TGTGCCAGTAGTCCCCGACAGGGGAGCTCCTACGAGCAGTACTTC	CASSPRQGSSYEQYF
few	TRBV7-9	TRBJ2-1	-	TGTGCCAGCAGCTTAATTAGCGGCCCTCTCAATGAGCAGTTCTTC	CASSLISGPLNEQFF
few	TRBV30	TRBJ1-4	-	TGTGCCTGGGCCGGACGATCCACGCAGGGCGCACCTGGAAAACTGTTTTTT	CAWAGRSTQGAPGKLFF
few	TRBV9	TRBJ2-7	TRBD1	TGTGCCAGCAGCGCCGACCGCGACAGGGGGCGCTTCGAGCAGTACTTC	CASSADRDRGRFEQYF